This TCR beta chain originates from a study of T cells in Graves' hyperthyroidism and ophthalmopathy. The CDR3 regions of TCR beta were amplified from RNA transcripts. The TCR CDR3 was amplified in a first-round RT-PCR using the HTBI primer set. TCRdb recomputed calls from the multiplex PCR reads with MiXCR, one row per CDR3 protein. The sample comprises over 300,000 distinct CDR3 sequences, roughly 15% of which are singletons, and 34% rests with the top ten. This clonotype was counted ten times or more. V was pared by 4 bases and J by 7 bases, with 10 bases between. The CDR3 has 12 amino acids. Germline V CDR1 and CDR2: MNHEY, SMNVEV (reference sequence).

The receptor was derived from a woman in her thirties or forties with Graves' ophthalmopathy. Material: blood. J is TRBJ1-2 and V is TRBV27; D is unclear. The CDR3 is CASSSWGGGYTF. CDR3 DNA: TGTGCCAGCAGTTCATGGGGTGGTGGCTACACCTTC.